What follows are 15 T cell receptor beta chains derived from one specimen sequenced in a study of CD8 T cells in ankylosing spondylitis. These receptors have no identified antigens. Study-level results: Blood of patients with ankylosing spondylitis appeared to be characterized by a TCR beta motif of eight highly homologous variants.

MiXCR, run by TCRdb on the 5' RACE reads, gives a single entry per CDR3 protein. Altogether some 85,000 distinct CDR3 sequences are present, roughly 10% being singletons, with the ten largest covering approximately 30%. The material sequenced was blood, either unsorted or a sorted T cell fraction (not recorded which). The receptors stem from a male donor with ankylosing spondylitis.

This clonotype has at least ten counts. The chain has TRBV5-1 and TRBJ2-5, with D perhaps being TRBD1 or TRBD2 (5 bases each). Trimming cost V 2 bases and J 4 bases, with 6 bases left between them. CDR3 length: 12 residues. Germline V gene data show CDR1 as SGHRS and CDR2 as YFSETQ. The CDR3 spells CASSFGGETQYF. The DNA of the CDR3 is TGCGCCAGCAGCTTTGGGGGAGAGACCCAGTACTTC.

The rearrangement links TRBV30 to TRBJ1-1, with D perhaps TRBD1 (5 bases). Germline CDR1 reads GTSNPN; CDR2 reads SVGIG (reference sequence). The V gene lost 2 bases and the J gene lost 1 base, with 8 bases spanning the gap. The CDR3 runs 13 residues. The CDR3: CAWSHGGNTEAFF. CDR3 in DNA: TGTGCCTGGAGTCACGGGGGGAACACTGAAGCTTTCTTT.

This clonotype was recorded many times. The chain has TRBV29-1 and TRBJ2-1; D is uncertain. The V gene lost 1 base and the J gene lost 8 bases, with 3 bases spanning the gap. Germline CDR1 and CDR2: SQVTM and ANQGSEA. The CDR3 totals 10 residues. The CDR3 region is CSVEVYEQFF. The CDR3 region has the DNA TGCAGCGTTGAAGTGTATGAGCAGTTCTTC.

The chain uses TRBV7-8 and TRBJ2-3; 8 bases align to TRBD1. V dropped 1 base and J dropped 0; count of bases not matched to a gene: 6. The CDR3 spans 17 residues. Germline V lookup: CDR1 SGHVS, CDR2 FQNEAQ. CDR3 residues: CASSLGTGRSSTDTQYF. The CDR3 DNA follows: TGTGCCAGCAGCTTAGGGACAGGGAGATCTAGCACAGATACGCAGTATTTT.

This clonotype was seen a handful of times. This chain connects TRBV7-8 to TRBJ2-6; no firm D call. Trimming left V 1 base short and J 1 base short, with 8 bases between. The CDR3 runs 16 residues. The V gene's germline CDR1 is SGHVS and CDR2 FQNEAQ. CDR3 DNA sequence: TGTGCCAGCAGCTTAGGTCGATCATCTGGGGCCAACGTCCTGACTTTC. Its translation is CASSLGRSSGANVLTF. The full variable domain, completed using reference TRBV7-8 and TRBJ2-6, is GAGVSQSPRYKVAKRGQDVALRCDPISGHVSLFWYQQALGQGPEFLTYFQNEAQLDKSGLPSDRFFAERPEGSVSTLKIQRTQQEDSAVYLCASSLGRSSGANVLTFGAGSRLTVL.

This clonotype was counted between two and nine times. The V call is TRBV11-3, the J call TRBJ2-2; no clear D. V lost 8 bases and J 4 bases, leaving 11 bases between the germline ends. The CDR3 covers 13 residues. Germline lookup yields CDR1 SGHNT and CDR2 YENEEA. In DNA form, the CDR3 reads TGTGCCAGCGCGACTTTTCTCACCGGGGAGCTGTTTTTT. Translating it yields CASATFLTGELFF.

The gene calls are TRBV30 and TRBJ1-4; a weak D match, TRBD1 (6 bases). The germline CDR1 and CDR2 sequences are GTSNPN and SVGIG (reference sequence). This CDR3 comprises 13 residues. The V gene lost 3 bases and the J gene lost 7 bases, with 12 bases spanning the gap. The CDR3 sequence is CAWRWGAGEKLFF. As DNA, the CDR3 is TGTGCCTGGAGGTGGGGGGCGGGTGAAAAACTGTTTTTT.

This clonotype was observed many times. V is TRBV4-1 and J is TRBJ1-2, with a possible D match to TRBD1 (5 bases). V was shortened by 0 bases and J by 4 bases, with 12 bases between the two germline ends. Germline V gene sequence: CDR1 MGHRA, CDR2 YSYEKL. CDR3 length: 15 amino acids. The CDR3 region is CASSQEGQTVYGYTF. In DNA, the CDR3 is TGCGCCAGCAGCCAAGAGGGGCAGACGGTCTATGGCTACACCTTC.

This CDR3 reads CASSPISGRVNNEQFF. CDR3 coding DNA: TGTGCCAGCAGCCCCATTAGCGGGAGAGTCAACAATGAGCAGTTCTTC. V and J are TRBV11-2 and TRBJ2-1; 9 positions agree with TRBD2. In germline, CDR1 is SGHAT, CDR2 FQNNGV. CDR3 length: 16 amino acids. After removal of 5 bases from V and 5 bases from J, the junction contained 10 bases not matched to a gene.

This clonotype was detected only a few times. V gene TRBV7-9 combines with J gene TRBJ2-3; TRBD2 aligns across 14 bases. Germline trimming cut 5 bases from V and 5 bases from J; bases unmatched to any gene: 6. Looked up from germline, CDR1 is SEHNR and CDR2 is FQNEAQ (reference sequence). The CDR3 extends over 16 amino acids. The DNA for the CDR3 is TGTGCCAGCAGCCCGACTAGCGGGAGGGTGGTAGATACGCAGTATTTT. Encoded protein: CASSPTSGRVVDTQYF.

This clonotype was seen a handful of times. The CDR3 spells CASSFVTGNTEAFF. CDR3 in DNA: TGTGCCAGCAGTTTCGTGACGGGGAACACTGAAGCTTTCTTT. The J gene is TRBJ1-1, the V gene TRBV28, with D hard to call. Germline CDR1 and CDR2: MDHEN and SYDVKM. This CDR3 contains 14 residues. V lost 3 bases to trimming and J lost 1 base, with 9 bases between them.

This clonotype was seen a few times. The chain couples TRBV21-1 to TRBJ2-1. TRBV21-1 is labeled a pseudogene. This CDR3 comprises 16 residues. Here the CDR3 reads CASSKETGGPYNEQFF. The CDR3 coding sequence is TGTGCCAGCAGCAAAGAGACGGGAGGGCCCTACAATGAGCAGTTCTTC.

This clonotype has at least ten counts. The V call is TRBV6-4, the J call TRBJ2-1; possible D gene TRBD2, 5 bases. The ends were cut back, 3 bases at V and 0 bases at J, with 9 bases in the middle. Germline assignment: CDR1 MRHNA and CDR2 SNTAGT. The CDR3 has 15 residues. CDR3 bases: TGTGCCAGCAGTGAGGCGGGCAACTCCTACAATGAGCAGTTCTTC. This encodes CASSEAGNSYNEQFF.

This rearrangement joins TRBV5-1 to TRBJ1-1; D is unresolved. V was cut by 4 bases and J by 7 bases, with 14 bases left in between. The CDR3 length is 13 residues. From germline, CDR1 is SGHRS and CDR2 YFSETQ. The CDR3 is CASSPDGNGEAFF. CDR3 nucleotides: TGCGCCAGCAGCCCGGACGGGAACGGTGAAGCTTTCTTT.

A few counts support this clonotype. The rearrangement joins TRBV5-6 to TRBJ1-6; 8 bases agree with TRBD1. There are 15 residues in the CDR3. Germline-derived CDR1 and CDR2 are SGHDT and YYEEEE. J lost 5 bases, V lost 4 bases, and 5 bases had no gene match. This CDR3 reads CASSGGTGNNSPLHF. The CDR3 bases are TGTGCCAGCAGCGGCGGGACAGGCAATAATTCACCCCTCCACTTT.